One sample yielded the 9 T cell receptor beta chains listed below, sequenced in a study of blood T cell repertoires in COVID-19. The method was immunoSEQ multiplex PCR; TCRdb's version includes in-frame clones alone and lacks a portion of them. Found here are 200,000 to 250,000 clones, about nine tenths of them singletons; the top ten hold approximately 5.9%. Sequences were obtained from peripheral blood. The receptors were gathered from a man older than 75 with acute or convalescent COVID-19.

This clone was observed a handful of times. This chain uses TRBV7-9 with TRBJ2-1, with no clear D. Germline lookup yields CDR1 SEHNR and CDR2 FQNEAQ (reference sequence). V was pared by 5 bases and J by 0 bases, with 14 bases between. The CDR3 sequence is 16 residues long. The CDR3 region has the DNA TGTGCCAGCAGCCCGTTGACTGCGAGCTCCTACAATGAGCAGTTCTTC. It encodes CASSPLTASSYNEQFF. Variable domain in full (rest from reference TRBV7-9 and TRBJ2-1): DTGVSQNPRHKITKRGQNVTFRCDPISEHNRLYWYRQTLGQGPEFLTYFQNEAQLEKSRLLSDRFSAERPKGSFSTLEIQRTEQGDSAMYLCASSPLTASSYNEQFFGPGTRLTVL.

The V call is TRBV28, the J call TRBJ2-1; possible D gene TRBD2, 5 bases. Trimming shortened V by 3 bases and J by 8 bases, and 11 bases separated the two germline ends. Germline V CDR1 and CDR2: MDHEN, SYDVKM. The CDR3 is made up of 13 amino acids. CDR3 amino acids: CASSFAGEHEQFF. Here the CDR3 DNA reads TGTGCCAGCAGTTTTGCGGGTGAGCATGAGCAGTTCTTC.

The V gene is TRBV30, the J gene TRBJ2-3, with D possibly matching TRBD1 (5 bases). Germline CDR1 and CDR2: GTSNPN and SVGIG (reference sequence). The CDR3 spans 14 residues. Trimming shortened V by 0 bases and J by 4 bases, and 11 bases separated the two germline ends. The CDR3 coding sequence is TGTGCCTGGAGTGTCAAGGGGCAAGCAGATACGCAGTATTTT. Its protein is CAWSVKGQADTQYF.

The rearrangement joins TRBV6-5 to TRBJ1-4, with 10 bases lining up with TRBD1. J was trimmed by 7 bases and V by 2 bases; bases with no gene match: 4. CDR1 is MNHEY, CDR2 SVGAGI, per germline. The CDR3 consists of 15 residues. CDR3 sequence (DNA): TGTGCCAGCAGTTACCGACAGGGGGCTCGTGAAAAACTGTTTTTT. It specifies CASSYRQGAREKLFF.

The J gene is TRBJ1-5, the V gene TRBV3-1 (or the pseudogene TRBV3-2); 7 bases are a match to TRBD1. Germline V gene sequence: CDR1 LGHDT, CDR2 YNNKEL (reference sequence). The CDR3 is 13 residues long. V lost 8 bases to trimming and J lost 7 bases; unmatched junction nucleotides: 8. CDR3 in DNA: TGTGCCAGCGGAGACAGGGTTGGGCAGCCCCAGCATTTT. Its translation: CASGDRVGQPQHF.

The genes are TRBV19 and TRBJ1-2, with D perhaps TRBD1 (5 bases). This CDR3 is 14 amino acids long. The germline CDR1 and CDR2 sequences are LNHDA and SQIVND (reference sequence). V was cut by 2 bases and J by 6 bases, with 13 bases left in between. The CDR3 loop reads CASSIRGPSDGYTF. The CDR3 coding sequence is TGTGCCAGTAGTATAAGGGGCCCCTCTGATGGCTACACCTTC.

This chain joins TRBV6-5 and TRBJ2-1; possible D gene TRBD2, 6 bases. The CDR3 loop spans 15 amino acids. Germline CDR1 and CDR2: MNHEY and SVGAGI. The V and J ends lost 5 bases and 4 bases respectively, with 15 bases between them. The CDR3 spells CASSRTSNKYNEQFF. The DNA for the CDR3 is TGTGCCAGCAGTCGCACTAGCAATAAGTACAATGAGCAGTTCTTC.

The J gene is TRBJ1-2, the V gene TRBV5-1, with 7 bases identical to TRBD1. The CDR3 has 13 amino acids. The V gene end was trimmed by 0 bases and the J gene end by 6 bases; junction bases not matched to a gene: 2. The germline gives CDR1 SGHRS, CDR2 YFSETQ. The CDR3 region is CASSLAQGDGYTF. DNA for the CDR3: TGCGCCAGCAGCTTGGCTCAGGGGGATGGCTACACCTTC. The full variable domain, its missing parts supplied by reference TRBV5-1 and TRBJ1-2, is KAGVTQTPRYLIKTRGQQVTLSCSPISGHRSVSWYQQTPGQGLQFLFEYFSETQRNKGNFPGRFSGRQFSNSRSEMNVSTLELGDSALYLCASSLAQGDGYTFGSGTRLTVV.

This rearrangement joins TRBV5-6 to TRBJ1-5; no reliable D call. The V end lost 1 base, the J end lost 0 bases, and 14 bases lay between the germline ends. The germline V gene encodes CDR1 SGHDT and CDR2 YYEEEE. The CDR3 length is 17 residues. Here the CDR3 DNA reads TGTGCCAGCAGCTTGTACGGCGGAGGTTATAGCAATCAGCCCCAGCATTTT. This encodes CASSLYGGGYSNQPQHF.